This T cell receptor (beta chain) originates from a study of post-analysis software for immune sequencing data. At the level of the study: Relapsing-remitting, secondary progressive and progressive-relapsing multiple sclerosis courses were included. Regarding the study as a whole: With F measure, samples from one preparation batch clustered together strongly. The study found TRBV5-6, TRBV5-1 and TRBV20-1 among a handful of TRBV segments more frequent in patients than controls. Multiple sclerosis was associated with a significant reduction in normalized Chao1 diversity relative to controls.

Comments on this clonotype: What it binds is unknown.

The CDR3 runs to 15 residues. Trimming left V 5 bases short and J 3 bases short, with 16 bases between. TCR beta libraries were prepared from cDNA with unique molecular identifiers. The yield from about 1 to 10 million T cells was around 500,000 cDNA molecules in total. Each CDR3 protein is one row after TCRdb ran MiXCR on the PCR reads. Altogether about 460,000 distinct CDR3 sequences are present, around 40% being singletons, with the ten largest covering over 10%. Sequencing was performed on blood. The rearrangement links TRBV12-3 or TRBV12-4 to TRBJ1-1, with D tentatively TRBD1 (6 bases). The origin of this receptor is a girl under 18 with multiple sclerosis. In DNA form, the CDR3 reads TGTGCCAGCAGTGATACAGGGTTAGGGGACACTGAAGCTTTCTTT. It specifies CASSDTGLGDTEAFF.